The present T cell receptor (beta chain) was sequenced within a study of early T cells in non-severe SARS-CoV-2 infection. Overall study context: Investigators sequenced bulk RNA drawn from unsorted whole blood, and chains remained unpaired.

Individual cDNA molecules were tagged with unique molecular identifiers, the study reported. TCRdb passed the 5' RACE reads through MiXCR, listing each CDR3 protein once. The sample includes about 76,000 distinct CDR3 sequences, roughly a sixth of them seen just once. Whole-study results and caveats: CD4 and private specificities were missed by VDJdb matching, which favored anti-spike CD8 responses.

This clonotype occurred a few times. Its antigen is not known. Trimming shortened V by 3 bases and J by 6 bases, and 5 bases separated the two germline ends. The germline CDR1 and CDR2 sequences are MNHNS and SASEGT. This CDR3 spans 12 amino acids. The source of this sequence is an adult who was a healthcare worker with PCR-confirmed SARS-CoV-2 infection or an uninfected control (not recorded which). This chain connects TRBV6-1 to TRBJ2-2, with D unclear. The specimen sequenced was whole blood. The CDR3 DNA follows: TGTGCCAGCAGTGATTTCCCCGGGGAGCTGTTTTTT. Amino acid sequence: CASSDFPGELFF.